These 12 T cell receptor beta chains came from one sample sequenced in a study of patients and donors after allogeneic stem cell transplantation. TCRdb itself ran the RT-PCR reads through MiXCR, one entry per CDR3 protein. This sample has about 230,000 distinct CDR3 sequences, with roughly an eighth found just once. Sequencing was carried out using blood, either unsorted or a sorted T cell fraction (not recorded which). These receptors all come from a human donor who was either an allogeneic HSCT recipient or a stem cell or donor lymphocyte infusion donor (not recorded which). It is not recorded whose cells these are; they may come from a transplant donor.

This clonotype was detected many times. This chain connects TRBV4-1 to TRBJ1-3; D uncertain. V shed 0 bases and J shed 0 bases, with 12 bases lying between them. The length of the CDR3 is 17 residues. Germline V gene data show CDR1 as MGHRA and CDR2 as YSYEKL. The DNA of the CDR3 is TGCGCCAGCAGCCAAGAACTGCCGGGCCGCTCTGGAAACACCATATATTTT. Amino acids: CASSQELPGRSGNTIYF.

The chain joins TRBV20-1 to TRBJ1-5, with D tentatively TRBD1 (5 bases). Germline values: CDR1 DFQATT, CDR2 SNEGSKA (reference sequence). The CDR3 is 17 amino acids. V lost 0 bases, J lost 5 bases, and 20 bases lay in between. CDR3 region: CSARDPGGWQGDQPQHF. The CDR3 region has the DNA TGCAGTGCTAGAGATCCGGGGGGTTGGCAGGGCGATCAGCCCCAGCATTTT.

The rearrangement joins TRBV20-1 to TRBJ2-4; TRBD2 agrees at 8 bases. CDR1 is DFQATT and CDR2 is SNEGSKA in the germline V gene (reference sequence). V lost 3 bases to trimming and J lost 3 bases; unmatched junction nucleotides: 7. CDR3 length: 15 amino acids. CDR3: CSARIPAGDKNIQYF. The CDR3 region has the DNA TGCAGTGCTAGGATCCCAGCGGGGGACAAAAACATTCAGTACTTC.

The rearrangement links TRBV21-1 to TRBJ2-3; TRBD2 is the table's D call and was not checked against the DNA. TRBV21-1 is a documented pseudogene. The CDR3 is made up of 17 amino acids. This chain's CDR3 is CASSILAGKASTDTQYF. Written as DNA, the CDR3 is TGTGCCAGCAGCATATTAGCGGGGAAGGCTAGCACAGATACGCAGTATTTT.

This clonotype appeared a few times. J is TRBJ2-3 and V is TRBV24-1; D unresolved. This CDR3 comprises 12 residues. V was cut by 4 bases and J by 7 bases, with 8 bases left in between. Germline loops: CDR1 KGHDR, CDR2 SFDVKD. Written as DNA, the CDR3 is TGTGCCACCAGTGACTTGGGCAATACGCAGTATTTT. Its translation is CATSDLGNTQYF.

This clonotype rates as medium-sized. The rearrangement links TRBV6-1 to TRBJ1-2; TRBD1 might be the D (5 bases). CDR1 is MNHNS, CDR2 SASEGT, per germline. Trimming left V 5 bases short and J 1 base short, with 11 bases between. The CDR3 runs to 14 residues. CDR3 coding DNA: TGTGCCAGCAGTCGGGACGGCAATAACTATGGCTACACCTTC. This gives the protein CASSRDGNNYGYTF.

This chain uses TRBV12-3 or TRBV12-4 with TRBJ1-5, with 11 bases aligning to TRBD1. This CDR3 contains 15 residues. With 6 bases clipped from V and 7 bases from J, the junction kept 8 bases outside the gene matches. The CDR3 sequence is CASSPGTGGEQPQHF. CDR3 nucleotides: TGTGCCAGCAGCCCCGGGACAGGGGGAGAACAGCCCCAGCATTTT.

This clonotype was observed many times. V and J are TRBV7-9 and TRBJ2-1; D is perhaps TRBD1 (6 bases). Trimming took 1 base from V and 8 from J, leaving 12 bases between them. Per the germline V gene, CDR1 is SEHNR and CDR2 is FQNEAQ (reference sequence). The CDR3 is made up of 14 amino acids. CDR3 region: CASSLVTGTDEQFF. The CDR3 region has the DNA TGTGCCAGCAGCTTAGTTACAGGGACCGATGAGCAGTTCTTC.

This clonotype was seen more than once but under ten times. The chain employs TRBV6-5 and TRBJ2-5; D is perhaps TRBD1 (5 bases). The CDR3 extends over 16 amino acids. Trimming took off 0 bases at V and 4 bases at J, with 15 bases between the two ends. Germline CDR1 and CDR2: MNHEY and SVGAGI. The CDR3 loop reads CASSYSGQGRPETQYF. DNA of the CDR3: TGTGCCAGCAGTTACTCCGGGCAGGGAAGGCCAGAGACCCAGTACTTC.

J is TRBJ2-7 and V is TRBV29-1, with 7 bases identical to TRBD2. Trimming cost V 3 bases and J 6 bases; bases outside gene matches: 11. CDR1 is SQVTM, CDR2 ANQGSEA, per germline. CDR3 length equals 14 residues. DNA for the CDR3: TGCAGCGTTGAGGCTGGCGGGAGTCCGGGCGAGCAGTACTTC. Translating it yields CSVEAGGSPGEQYF.

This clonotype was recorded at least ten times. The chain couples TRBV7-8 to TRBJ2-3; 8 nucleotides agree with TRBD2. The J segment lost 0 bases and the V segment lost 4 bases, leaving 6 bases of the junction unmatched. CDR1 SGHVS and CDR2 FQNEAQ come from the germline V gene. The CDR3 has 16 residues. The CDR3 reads CASSSPSGRSTDTQYF. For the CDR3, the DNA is TGTGCCAGCAGCTCCCCTAGCGGGCGAAGCACAGATACGCAGTATTTT.

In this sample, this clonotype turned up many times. The CDR3 bases are TGTGCCAGCAGTTCCCTTCGGGGGGCCGAGACCCAAGAGACCCAGTACTTC. It is translated as CASSSLRGAETQETQYF. The chain has TRBV6-5 and TRBJ2-5, with a weak D call TRBD2 (7 bases). V dropped 4 bases and J dropped 1 base, with 19 bases sitting between them. Looked up from germline, CDR1 is MNHEY and CDR2 is SVGAGI. The CDR3 length is 17 residues.